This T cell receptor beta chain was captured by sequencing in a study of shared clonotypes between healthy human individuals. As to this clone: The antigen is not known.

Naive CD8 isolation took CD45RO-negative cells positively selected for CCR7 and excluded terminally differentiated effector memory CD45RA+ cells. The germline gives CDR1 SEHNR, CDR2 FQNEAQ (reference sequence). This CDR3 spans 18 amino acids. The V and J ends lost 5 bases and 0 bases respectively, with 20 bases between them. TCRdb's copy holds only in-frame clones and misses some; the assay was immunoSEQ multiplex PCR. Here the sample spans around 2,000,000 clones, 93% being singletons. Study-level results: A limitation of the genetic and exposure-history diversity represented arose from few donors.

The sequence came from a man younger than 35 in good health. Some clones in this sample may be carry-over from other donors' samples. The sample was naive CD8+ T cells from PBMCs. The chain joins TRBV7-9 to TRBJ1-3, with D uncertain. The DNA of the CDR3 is TGTGCCAGCAGCCCGGATCGGACCGCTTATTCCTCTGGAAACACCATATATTTT. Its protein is CASSPDRTAYSSGNTIYF.